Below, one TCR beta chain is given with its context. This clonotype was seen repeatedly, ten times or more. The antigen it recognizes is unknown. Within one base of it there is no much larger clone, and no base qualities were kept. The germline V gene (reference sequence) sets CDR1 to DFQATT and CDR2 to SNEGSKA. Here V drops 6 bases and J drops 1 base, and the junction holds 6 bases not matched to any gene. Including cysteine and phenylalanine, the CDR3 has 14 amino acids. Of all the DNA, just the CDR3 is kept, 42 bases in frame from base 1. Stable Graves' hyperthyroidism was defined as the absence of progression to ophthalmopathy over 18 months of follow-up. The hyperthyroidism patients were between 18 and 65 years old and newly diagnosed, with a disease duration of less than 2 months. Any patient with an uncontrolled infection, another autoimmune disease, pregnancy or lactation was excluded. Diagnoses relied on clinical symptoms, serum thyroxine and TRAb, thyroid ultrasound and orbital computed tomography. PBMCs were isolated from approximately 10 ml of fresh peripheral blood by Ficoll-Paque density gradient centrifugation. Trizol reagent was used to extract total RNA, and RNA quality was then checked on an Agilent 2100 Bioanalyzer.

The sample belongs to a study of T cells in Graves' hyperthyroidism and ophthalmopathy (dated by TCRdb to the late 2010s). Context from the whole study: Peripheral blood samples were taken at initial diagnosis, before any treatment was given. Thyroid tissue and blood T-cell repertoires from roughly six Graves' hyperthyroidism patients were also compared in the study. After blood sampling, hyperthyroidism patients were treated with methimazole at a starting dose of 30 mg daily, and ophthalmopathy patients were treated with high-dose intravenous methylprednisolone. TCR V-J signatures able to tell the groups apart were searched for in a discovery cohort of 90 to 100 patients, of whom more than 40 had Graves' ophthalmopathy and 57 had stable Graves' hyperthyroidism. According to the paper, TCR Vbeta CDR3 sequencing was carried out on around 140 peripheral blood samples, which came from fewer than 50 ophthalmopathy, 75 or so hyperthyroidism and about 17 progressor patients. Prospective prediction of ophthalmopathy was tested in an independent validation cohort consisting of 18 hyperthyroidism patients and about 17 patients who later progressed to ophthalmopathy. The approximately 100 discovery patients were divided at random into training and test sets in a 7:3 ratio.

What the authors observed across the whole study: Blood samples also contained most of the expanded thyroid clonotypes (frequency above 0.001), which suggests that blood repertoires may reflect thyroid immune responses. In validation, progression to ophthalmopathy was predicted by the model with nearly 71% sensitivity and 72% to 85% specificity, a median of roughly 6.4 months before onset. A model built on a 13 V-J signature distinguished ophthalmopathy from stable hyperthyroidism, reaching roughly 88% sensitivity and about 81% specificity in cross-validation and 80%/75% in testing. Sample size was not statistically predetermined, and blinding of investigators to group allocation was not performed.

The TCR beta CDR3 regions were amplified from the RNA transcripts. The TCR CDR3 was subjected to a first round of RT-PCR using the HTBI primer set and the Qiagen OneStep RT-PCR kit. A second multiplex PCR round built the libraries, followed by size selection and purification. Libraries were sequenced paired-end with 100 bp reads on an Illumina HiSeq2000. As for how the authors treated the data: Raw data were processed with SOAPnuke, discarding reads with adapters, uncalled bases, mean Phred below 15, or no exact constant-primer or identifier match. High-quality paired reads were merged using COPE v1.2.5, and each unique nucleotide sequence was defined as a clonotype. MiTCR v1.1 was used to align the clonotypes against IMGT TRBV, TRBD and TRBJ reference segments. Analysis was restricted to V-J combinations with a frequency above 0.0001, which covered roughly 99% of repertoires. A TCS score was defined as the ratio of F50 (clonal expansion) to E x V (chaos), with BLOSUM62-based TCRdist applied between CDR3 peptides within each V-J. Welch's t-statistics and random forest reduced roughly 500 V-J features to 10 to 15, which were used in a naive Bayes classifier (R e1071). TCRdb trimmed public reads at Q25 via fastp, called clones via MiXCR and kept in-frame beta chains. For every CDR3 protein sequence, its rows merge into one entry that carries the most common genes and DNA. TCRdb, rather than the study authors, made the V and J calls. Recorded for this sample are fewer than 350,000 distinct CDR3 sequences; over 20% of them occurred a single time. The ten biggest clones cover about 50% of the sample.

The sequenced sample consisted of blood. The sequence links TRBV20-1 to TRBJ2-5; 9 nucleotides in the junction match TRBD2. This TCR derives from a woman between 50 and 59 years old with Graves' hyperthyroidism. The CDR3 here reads CSASAGGSQETQYF. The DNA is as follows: TGCAGTGCATCTGCGGGGGGGTCCCAAGAGACCCAGTACTTC.